This T cell receptor beta chain was observed in a study of shared clonotypes between healthy human individuals. Study-level background: CD4 naive and CD4 memory each took three plates per donor, while CD8 naive took two and CD8 memory one.

Profiling relied on immunoSEQ multiplex PCR, and the TCRdb table lists in-frame clones only, not all of them. The sample records over a million clones, more than 75% being singletons. This clone was seen a handful of times. Sequenced material: memory CD4+ T cells from PBMCs. Subset meaning: CD45RA-negative fraction. This clonotype was obtained from a man between 18 and 29 years old in good health. Some clones in this sample may be carry-over from other donors' samples.

CDR3 in amino acids: CASSPLGTDGQPQHF. The CDR3 nucleotides are TGTGCCAGCTCACCATTGGGAACCGACGGTCAGCCCCAGCATTTT. The genes are TRBV18 and TRBJ1-5; D ambiguous. The CDR3 has 15 amino acids. V was clipped by 2 bases and J by 6 bases, with 14 bases between them. Germline assignment: CDR1 KGHSH and CDR2 LQKENI.